This TCR beta chain is from a study of naive and memory T cell subsets. The beta constant-region primer was an equimolar mix of two oligonucleotides covering TRBC1 and TRBC2. Ligated cDNA was amplified by four rounds of PCR with nested alpha and beta constant-region primers and SP2. Ligation attached a single-stranded oligonucleotide with a 12-nucleotide UMI and the SP2 primer to the cDNA 3' end. TCRdb called the UMI-ligation and nested PCR reads again in MiXCR, with one record for every CDR3 protein. The top ten clones hold 1.2% of a sample with roughly 80,000 distinct CDR3 sequences, 8% to 9.5% of them seen once. The CDR3 is 18 amino acids. The V gene lost 4 bases and the J gene lost 0 bases, with 20 bases spanning the gap. Germline V CDR1 and CDR2: MGHRA, YSYEKL. This clonotype was picked up a small number of times. Alpha and beta libraries were amplified separately from the second PCR onward. CD8 T cells were positively selected from what remained after CD4 positive selection. Cells stained for CD3, CD4, CD8, CD45RA, CD27 and viability were sorted into four CD45RA/CD27 subsets.

The chain combines TRBV4-1 with TRBJ2-3; TRBD2 is a possible D gene (6 bases). The sample consisted of naive CD8+ T cells from blood. This clonotype was obtained from a human donor in good health. The CDR3: CASSPVIAETTSTDTQYF. CDR3 bases: TGCGCCAGCAGCCCGGTGATAGCGGAGACTACTAGCACAGATACGCAGTATTTT.